The clone carrying this TCR beta chain was detected only a few times. This entry comes from a study of blood T cells in healthy people across ages. With a J-beta primer mix and a sample-barcoded 5' primer, a second PCR ran about 7 to 12 cycles. A tag from a template-switch adaptor with 12 random nucleotides marked each cDNA molecule. MiXCR, run by TCRdb on the 5' RACE reads, gives a single entry per CDR3 protein. The data contain 700,000 to 950,000 distinct CDR3 sequences, about 42% of them seen just once; the ten biggest clones take up 20% to 25%. The CDR3 loop spans 15 amino acids. The germline CDR1 and CDR2 sequences are MDHEN and SYDVKM. Trimming cost V 6 bases and J 7 bases; bases outside gene matches: 13.

This receptor was taken from a woman aged 55-69 years in good health. V and J are TRBV28 and TRBJ2-7; 9 nucleotides align to TRBD1. Sample: blood. CDR3 protein: CASSSTGTGSPEQYF. DNA for the CDR3: TGTGCCAGCAGCTCAACCGGGACAGGGTCCCCTGAGCAGTACTTC.